There are many counts of the clone carrying this TCR beta chain. This CDR3 contains 18 residues. V lost 3 bases to trimming and J lost 2 bases; unmatched junction nucleotides: 8. Germline V gene lookup returns CDR1 LGHNA and CDR2 YNFKEQ. The entry originates in a study of spatial heterogeneity in lung cancer. Using its own MiXCR run on the 5' RACE reads, TCRdb lists one record per CDR3 protein. The sample gives about 10,000 distinct CDR3 sequences, about a fifth of which show up once; around 43% is in the top ten. This sample's time point: blood at routine non-recurrence follow-up after resection. The sample in question was PBMCs, obtained at follow-up. V gene TRBV4-2 combines with J gene TRBJ2-2, with 11 bases matching TRBD2. The TCR sequence derives from a male donor with early-stage non-small cell lung cancer. CDR3 amino acids: CASSHRLAGGLNTGELFF. The CDR3 DNA sequence: TGTGCCAGCAGCCATAGGCTAGCGGGGGGCCTTAACACCGGGGAGCTGTTTTTT.